Sequencing of this T cell receptor beta chain was carried out in a study of cytomegalovirus exposure and HLA in healthy donors. This clone was found once. The V and J ends lost 5 bases and 3 bases, in that order; junction bases with no gene match: 6. Looked up from germline, CDR1 is SGHVS and CDR2 is FQNEAQ. CDR3 length: 14 amino acids. The PCR used 60 Vbeta and 13 Jbeta primers. TCRdb's table, derived via immunoSEQ multiplex PCR, lists solely in-frame clones and lacks some. The repertoire holds 160,000 or so clones, with around 80% as singletons. The clonotype originates from a male donor in good health and CMV-seropositive. Sequencing was done on a sample of PBMCs. V gene TRBV7-8 combines with J gene TRBJ2-7; 8 nucleotides line up with TRBD2. CDR3 protein: CASSLSGKGYEQYF. The CDR3 nucleotides read TGTGCCAGCAGCCTTAGCGGGAAGGGCTACGAGCAGTACTTC.